These T cell receptor beta chains were read from a single sample in a study of post-analysis software for immune sequencing data. Each CDR3 protein is one row after TCRdb ran MiXCR on the PCR reads. The table has approximately 730,000 distinct CDR3 sequences, around 27% seen once. Sequencing was done on a sample of blood. Every receptor here comes from a girl between 10 and 17 years old with multiple sclerosis. CDR3s include the opening cysteine and the closing phenylalanine or tryptophan. D genes are given only for firm matches. Rows may omit the clone size; those that give it use once, few, many or a size class.

abundance,j_gene,d_gene,v_gene,CDR3nt,CDR3aa
few,TRBJ2-1,TRBD1,TRBV6-5,TGTGCCAGCAGTTACTGGGGGACAGGGCCGTACAATGAGCAGTTCTTC,CASSYWGTGPYNEQFF
few,TRBJ2-5,-,TRBV28,TGTGCCAGCAGTGGGGTGACCGGACAAGAGACCCAGTACTTC,CASSGVTGQETQYF
-,TRBJ2-1,TRBD1,TRBV5-4,TGTGCCAGCAGCCTCCCGGGACAGGGATCCAATGAGCAGTTCTTC,CASSLPGQGSNEQFF
-,TRBJ2-3,TRBD2,TRBV15,TGTGCCACCAGCGGGCGACGGACTAGCGGGAGGGCAAGCACAGATACGCAGTATTTT,CATSGRRTSGRASTDTQYF
-,TRBJ2-3,TRBD2,TRBV6-1,TGTGCCAGCAGTACCCTAGCGGGGGCAACAGATACGCAGTATTTT,CASSTLAGATDTQYF
many,TRBJ2-5,TRBD2,TRBV29-1,TGCAGCGTTGAATCCGCGGTCAGCGGGGCCCAGTACTTC,CSVESAVSGAQYF
-,TRBJ2-1,TRBD1,TRBV11-2,TGTGCCGGATCTCACAGGGGGGCCCGCAATGAGCAGTTCTTC,CAGSHRGARNEQFF
-,TRBJ1-2,-,TRBV9,TGTGCCAGCAGCCAAGGATATTTCACCTTC,CASSQGYFTF
-,TRBJ2-5,-,TRBV7-2,TGTGCCAGCAGCTTAGGGCATTCCTGGGGACAAGAGACCCAGTACTTC,CASSLGHSWGQETQYF
-,TRBJ2-5,-,TRBV28,TGTGCCAGCAGTTTAAGGGGGATCGCCCAGACCCAGTACTTC,CASSLRGIAQTQYF
-,TRBJ2-7,TRBD1,TRBV20-1,TGCAGTGCTAGCTCCAGGACAGGCTCGCCCTACGAGCAGTACTTC,CSASSRTGSPYEQYF
many,TRBJ2-7,-,TRBV6-5,TGTGCCAGCAGGCAAACTAGTTTCTCCGAGCAGTACTTC,CASRQTSFSEQYF
-,TRBJ1-1,-,TRBV11-1,TGTGCCAGCAACAACGACAGGAGGTTCACTGAAGCTTTCTTT,CASNNDRRFTEAFF
few,TRBJ1-2,TRBD1,TRBV12-3/TRBV12-4,TGTGCCAGCAGTGAGACAGGGGAACCTTATGGCTACACCTTC,CASSETGEPYGYTF
-,TRBJ2-3,-,TRBV6-2/TRBV6-3,TGTGCCAGCAGTTACGGCGGGACCCCCACAGATACGCAGTATTTT,CASSYGGTPTDTQYF
few,TRBJ2-3,-,TRBV27,TGTGCCAGCAGTTTTATTCCGGGAGAAGTGCAGGGAAGCACAGATACGCAGTATTTT,CASSFIPGEVQGSTDTQYF
-,TRBJ2-5,-,TRBV28,TGTGCCAGCAGTTCGTCGGGGCCGGAGGAGACCCAGTACTTC,CASSSSGPEETQYF
-,TRBJ2-4,TRBD1,TRBV27,TGTGCCAGCAGTTTTTGGAACAGGGGATTAGCCAAAAACATTCAGTACTTC,CASSFWNRGLAKNIQYF
few,TRBJ2-3,TRBD2,TRBV25-1,TGTGCCAGCAGTGAAACTAGCGGGGCAACATCCGATACGCAGTATTTT,CASSETSGATSDTQYF
-,TRBJ2-3,-,TRBV12-3/TRBV12-4,TGTGCCAGCAGTGCTAGCAGGGCCCGAGCAGATACGCAGTATTTT,CASSASRARADTQYF
-,TRBJ2-3,-,TRBV20-1,TGCAGTGCTAGCGGGAGCACAGATACGCGGTATTTT,CSASGSTDTRYF
-,TRBJ1-2,TRBD1,TRBV7-2,TGTGCCAGCAGCTTCGGACAGGGGGCGAATGGCTACACCTTC,CASSFGQGANGYTF
few,TRBJ1-2,-,TRBV5-1,TGCGCCAGCAGATTGGAGTCTCGGGGCTATGGCTACACCTTC,CASRLESRGYGYTF
few,TRBJ2-7,-,TRBV14,TGTGCCAGCAGCCAAGAAGGTTGGACCTCCTACGAGCAGTACTTC,CASSQEGWTSYEQYF
-,TRBJ2-7,-,TRBV6-5,TGTGCCAGCAGGACAGAAGGCACCTACGAGCAGTACTTC,CASRTEGTYEQYF
-,TRBJ2-7,-,TRBV10-1,TGCGCCAGCAGTGACGAGGTAACCTACGAGCAGTACTTC,CASSDEVTYEQYF
many,TRBJ2-1,TRBD2,TRBV20-1,TGCAGTGCTAGGCTAGCGGGTGCTAATGAGCAGTTCTTC,CSARLAGANEQFF
-,TRBJ2-5,-,TRBV10-3,TGTGCCACCTGGTCGAATACCCAGTACTTC,CATWSNTQYF
-,TRBJ2-7,-,TRBV10-3,TGTGCCATCAGTGAGTCGAGGGGGGACAGAGGCTACGAGCAGTACTTC,CAISESRGDRGYEQYF
-,TRBJ1-2,TRBD1,TRBV6-1,TGTACCAGCAGGGAGGACAGGGACAGGAGGACAAGGGAAGGCTACACCTTC,CTSREDRDRRTREGYTF
-,TRBJ1-5,-,TRBV20-1,TGCAGTGCTACGAACAGGGAGAACAGCAATCAGCCCCAGCATTTT,CSATNRENSNQPQHF
few,TRBJ2-7,TRBD2,TRBV7-2,TGTGCCAGCAGCTTAAATGGCGGGAGGTCAAACTACGAGCAGTACTTC,CASSLNGGRSNYEQYF
few,TRBJ1-2,-,TRBV3-1,TGTGCCAGCAGCCAATCGTGGCGACGGGCTAACTATGGCTACACCTTC,CASSQSWRRANYGYTF
few,TRBJ2-5,TRBD1,TRBV6-2/TRBV6-3,TGTGCCAGCAGTTGGGCAGGGGGAGCGGAGACCCAGTACTTC,CASSWAGGAETQYF
few,TRBJ1-4,TRBD1,TRBV11-2,TGTGCCAGCAGCAGGGGGCTAAATGAAAAACTGTTTTTT,CASSRGLNEKLFF
-,TRBJ2-1,-,TRBV7-9,TGTGCCAGCAGCTTAGCCCCCATCAGAGGTGAGCAGTTCTTC,CASSLAPIRGEQFF
-,TRBJ2-1,-,TRBV7-2,TGTGCCAGCAGCTTAGACGGGATTTCGCGGATAGGAGATGGGGAGCAGTTCTTC,CASSLDGISRIGDGEQFF
many,TRBJ2-7,-,TRBV10-3,TGTGCCATCAGATCCGGGCCATCCTACGAGCAGTACTTC,CAIRSGPSYEQYF
few,TRBJ1-5,-,TRBV28,TGTGCCAGCGGTATACGTCGGCCCCAGCATTTT,CASGIRRPQHF
few,TRBJ2-7,TRBD2,TRBV14,TGTGCCAGCAGCCAATTAACTAGCGGGAGAGTCGCCTACGAGCAGTACTTC,CASSQLTSGRVAYEQYF
few,TRBJ2-1,-,TRBV12-3/TRBV12-4,TGTGCCAGCAGCCCTAGTGGGGGCGCGGGTGAGCAGTTCTTC,CASSPSGGAGEQFF
-,TRBJ2-7,-,TRBV7-2,TGTGCCAGCAGCTTATCGGCGGGCCCCTTCTACGAGCAGTACTTC,CASSLSAGPFYEQYF